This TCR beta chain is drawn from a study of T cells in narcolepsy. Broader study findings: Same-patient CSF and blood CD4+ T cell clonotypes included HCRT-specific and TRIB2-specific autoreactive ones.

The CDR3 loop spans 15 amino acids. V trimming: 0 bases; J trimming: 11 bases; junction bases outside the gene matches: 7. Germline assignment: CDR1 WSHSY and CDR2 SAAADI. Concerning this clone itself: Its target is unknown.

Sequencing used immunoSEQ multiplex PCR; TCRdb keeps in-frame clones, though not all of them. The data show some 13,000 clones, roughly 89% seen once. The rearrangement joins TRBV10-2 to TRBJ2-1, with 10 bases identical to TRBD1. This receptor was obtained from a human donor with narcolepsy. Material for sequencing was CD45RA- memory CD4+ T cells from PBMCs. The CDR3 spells CASSESSGQGEKQFF. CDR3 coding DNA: TGCGCCAGCAGTGAGTCGTCCGGACAGGGGGAAAAGCAGTTCTTC.